These 16 T cell receptor beta chains originate from one sample sequenced in a study of cytomegalovirus exposure and HLA in healthy donors. This PCR relied on a set of 60 Vbeta primers and 13 Jbeta primers. TCRdb keeps only in-frame clones here, not all; method: immunoSEQ multiplex PCR. This table holds about 210,000 clones, 82% found once. The sample comprised PBMCs. These receptors came from a man aged 40-49 years in good health and CMV-seropositive.

CDR3 residues: CSDTRGRAEAFF. The CDR3 region has the DNA TGCAGCGACACGCGGGGGAGGGCTGAAGCTTTCTTT. This chain joins TRBV29-1 and TRBJ1-1, with D possibly matching TRBD1 (5 bases). Germline V gene lookup returns CDR1 SQVTM and CDR2 ANQGSEA. V was clipped by 7 bases and J by 6 bases, with 15 bases between them. This CDR3 region has 12 residues. The variable domain in full, completed from reference TRBV29-1 and TRBJ1-1, reads SAVISQKPSRDICQRGTSLTIQCQVDSQVTMMFWYRQQPGQSLTLIATANQGSEATYESGFVIDKFPISRPNLTFSTLTVSNMSPEDSSIYLCSDTRGRAEAFFGQGTRLTVV.

This clone was picked up one time. The V call is TRBV6-1, the J call TRBJ2-1; D gene unclear. The V end was cut by 1 base, the J end by 7 bases, with 2 bases between. The CDR3 covers 11 residues. Germline CDR1 reads MNHNS; CDR2 reads SASEGT. DNA for the CDR3: TGTGCCAGCAGTGAAGTAAATGAGCAGTTCTTC. Amino acid sequence: CASSEVNEQFF.

This chain uses TRBV10-3 with TRBJ2-7; TRBD1 might be the D (5 bases). This CDR3 has 12 amino acids. Germline CDR1 reads ENHRY; CDR2 reads SYGVKD. The germline V and J ends were trimmed by 10 bases and 3 bases, with 13 bases remaining between them. The CDR3 spells CATMATGYEQYF. As DNA, the CDR3 is TGTGCCACGATGGCTACAGGCTACGAGCAGTACTTC.

This sequence joins TRBV18 and TRBJ2-3; D may be TRBD2 (6 bases). V lost 1 base, J lost 1 base, and 9 bases lay in between. The CDR3 consists of 15 residues. The germline V gene encodes CDR1 KGHSH and CDR2 LQKENI. The DNA for the CDR3 is TGTGCCAGCTCACCACGGGAGGTCGGCACAGATACGCAGTATTTT. Protein product: CASSPREVGTDTQYF.

This clone was observed once. Other DNA sequences in the same sample also yield this CDR3. This chain connects TRBV7-9 to TRBJ1-6; D perhaps matches TRBD1 (6 bases). Trimming cost V 1 base and J 6 bases, with 7 bases left between them. This CDR3 spans 14 amino acids. CDR1 is SEHNR and CDR2 is FQNEAQ in the germline V gene (reference sequence). The CDR3 bases are TGTGCCAGCAGCTTAGAGGGGGTTAATTCACCCCTCCACTTT. Translated, it gives CASSLEGVNSPLHF.

The chain recombines TRBV9 with TRBJ1-2, with TRBD1 as a possible D gene (6 bases). Germline V lookup: CDR1 SGDLS, CDR2 YYNGEE. The length of the CDR3 is 15 residues. The ends were cut back, 0 bases at V and 4 bases at J, with 13 bases in the middle. The DNA for the CDR3 is TGTGCCAGCAGCGTAGAGGGGGGGTCCGGCTATGGCTACACCTTC. It specifies CASSVEGGSGYGYTF.

The chain has TRBV5-6 and TRBJ1-2, with D possibly being TRBD1 (6 bases). V lost 2 bases, J lost 0 bases, and 14 bases lay in between. Germline CDR1 reads SGHDT; CDR2 reads YYEEEE. The CDR3 spans 16 residues. The CDR3 reads CASSLLGGQANYGYTF. The CDR3, as DNA: TGTGCCAGCAGCTTATTAGGGGGACAAGCTAACTATGGCTACACCTTC.

This clone has more than one count but fewer than ten. The chain employs TRBV9 and TRBJ2-1, with D possibly being TRBD2 (5 bases). This CDR3 comprises 16 residues. Trimming stripped 0 bases from V and 6 bases from J, with 16 bases between. CDR1 and CDR2 from the germline V gene are SGDLS and YYNGEE. CDR3 nucleotides: TGTGCCAGCAGCGTAGACGGCGCTAGAAGCGGCAATGAGCAGTTCTTC. Translating gives CASSVDGARSGNEQFF.

This clone was counted a few times. The V gene is TRBV13, the J gene TRBJ2-3; 9 bases are a match to TRBD2. The germline CDR1 and CDR2 sequences are PRHDT and FYEKMQ (reference sequence). V lost 5 bases and J lost 8; bases outside the gene matches: 14. The CDR3 has 16 residues. The CDR3 region has the DNA TGTGCCAGCAGCCGAGAATCCCTAGCGGGACGTGGTACGCAGTATTTT. Translated, it gives CASSRESLAGRGTQYF.

The chain carries TRBV6-5 and TRBJ1-2; 9 bases are a match to TRBD1. This CDR3 has 16 residues. CDR1 and CDR2 from the germline V gene are MNHEY and SVGAGI. The trim removed 4 bases at V and 2 bases at J, leaving 8 bases unmatched. CDR3: CASSFEGTGLNYGYTF. CDR3 sequence (DNA): TGTGCCAGCAGTTTCGAGGGGACAGGGCTGAACTATGGCTACACCTTC.

The V call is TRBV11-3, the J call TRBJ2-3; 12 bases map to TRBD2. Germline values: CDR1 SGHNT, CDR2 YENEEA. CDR3 length equals 18 residues. J was trimmed by 4 bases and V by 0 bases; bases with no gene match: 8. CDR3 sequence: CASSLDARLAGEADTQYF. CDR3 DNA: TGTGCCAGCAGCTTAGATGCGCGACTAGCGGGAGAAGCAGATACGCAGTATTTT.

This chain links TRBV9 with TRBJ2-5; a possible D gene is TRBD2 (5 bases). This CDR3 is built from 12 residues. CDR1 is SGDLS and CDR2 is YYNGEE in the germline V gene. V gave up 2 bases and J gave up 7 bases, with 9 bases separating them. CDR3 loop: CASSVHRGTQYF. CDR3 bases: TGTGCCAGCAGCGTCCATCGGGGGACCCAGTACTTC.

The chain combines TRBV29-1 with TRBJ2-3, with a possible D match to TRBD2 (6 bases). The V gene's germline CDR1 is SQVTM and CDR2 ANQGSEA. The CDR3 runs to 16 residues. Deletions cut 6 bases from V and 1 base from J, with 20 bases between. Here the CDR3 reads CSVEGPRTGGTDTQYF. CDR3 DNA sequence: TGCAGCGTCGAGGGGCCTAGAACGGGGGGCACAGATACGCAGTATTTT.

This clone was observed once. V and J are TRBV6-5 and TRBJ2-7; 9 bases match TRBD2. Germline CDR1 MNHEY, CDR2 SVGAGI. Trimming at V came to 3 bases and at J to 1 base, leaving 4 bases not matched to a gene. CDR3 length: 15 amino acids. The CDR3 is CASSYRAGGSYEQYV. CDR3 bases: TGTGCCAGCAGTTATCGGGCGGGAGGGTCCTACGAGCAGTACGTC.

This chain connects TRBV19 to TRBJ1-1; D may be TRBD1 (5 bases). The CDR3 spans 13 residues. Germline loops: CDR1 LNHDA, CDR2 SQIVND (reference sequence). V lost 2 bases to trimming and J lost 10 bases, with 14 bases between them. CDR3 bases: TGTGCCAGTAGTATACGAATGGGACTTGGAGCTTTCTTT. Protein: CASSIRMGLGAFF.

The chain recombines TRBV19 with TRBJ2-3; 11 nucleotides line up with TRBD2. The length of the CDR3 is 18 residues. Germline CDR1 LNHDA, CDR2 SQIVND (reference sequence). V dropped 0 bases and J dropped 1; count of bases not matched to a gene: 6. CDR3 protein: CASSIDGLAGSGTDTQYF. For the CDR3, the DNA is TGTGCCAGTAGTATAGATGGACTAGCGGGTTCGGGCACAGATACGCAGTATTTT.